This is a list of T cell receptor beta chains from one sample in a study of cytomegalovirus exposure and HLA in healthy donors. Sequencing used immunoSEQ multiplex PCR; TCRdb keeps in-frame clones, though not all of them. The sample comprises about 120,000 clones, roughly 78% of which are singletons, and about 4% rests with the top ten. The sample consisted of PBMCs. These receptor sequences come from a young man in good health and CMV-seronegative. CDR3s include the opening cysteine and the closing phenylalanine or tryptophan.

TRBJ1-2,TRBV29-1,CSVDRGYGYTF
TRBJ2-3,TRBV2,CASSEWGTSGGAYFTDTQYF
TRBJ2-5,TRBV11-2,CASSLGAGQGYPQYF
TRBJ1-1,TRBV7-2,CASSPPVLTEAFF
TRBJ1-6,TRBV9,CASSVEQSNSPLHF
TRBJ2-2,TRBV7-3,CASSPMGGRSTGELFF
TRBJ2-7,TRBV7-9,CSSSYNGGEQYF
TRBJ2-6,TRBV4-2,CASSQSADSSSGANVLTF
TRBJ1-1,TRBV28,CASSHYDRTGVRTEAFF
TRBJ2-1,TRBV4-1,CASSQDWANEQFF
TRBJ1-5,TRBV2,CASRRPGGSNQPQHF
TRBJ2-5,TRBV15,CATSRGSLKVGFQETQYF
TRBJ2-1,TRBV12-2,CASRLPDRTSYNEQFF
TRBJ1-1,TRBV10-2,CASRPDREDTEAFF
TRBJ1-3,TRBV4-1,CASSQGAQGGNTIYF
TRBJ1-1,TRBV7-8,CASSLGLSGEAFF
TRBJ2-4,TRBV18,CASSGQDLAKNIQYF
TRBJ2-3,TRBV27,CASSQRGADTQYF
TRBJ2-3,TRBV5-1,CASSPGQGYTDTQYF
TRBJ1-2,TRBV5-4,CASSLQGALYGYTF
TRBJ1-1,TRBV7-2,CASSQTRANTEAFF
TRBJ2-1,TRBV27,CASSSRTGVYNEQFF
TRBJ1-4,TRBV19,CASSDIRGEKLFF
TRBJ2-7,TRBV13,CASSLVTAYEQYF
TRBJ2-3,TRBV30,CAWRLAGAGDTQYF
TRBJ2-7,TRBV13,CASSPQRGTPREQYF
TRBJ1-2,TRBV4-1,CASSQGGGAIGYTF
TRBJ1-2,TRBV28,CASSPTGKPYGYTF
TRBJ2-3,TRBV10-1,CASSQTGGPTDTQYF
TRBJ1-6,TRBV5-5,CASSLGGNNSPLHF
TRBJ2-5,TRBV29-1,CSVDLERETQYF
TRBJ1-6,TRBV5-1,CASSERTPDNSPLHF
TRBJ1-6,TRBV6-4,CASRSGWDSPLHF
TRBJ1-1,TRBV7-4,CASSHWDRDTEAFF
TRBJ2-7,TRBV5-1,CASSLGQVYEQYF
TRBJ1-4,TRBV5-1,CASSLEWDRGKLFF
NA,TRBV7-9,CASSFGDYEQYF
TRBJ1-1,TRBV9,CASSVTPGGEAFF
TRBJ2-1,TRBV10-1,CATRDNTYNEQFF
TRBJ1-3,TRBV18,CASSPGETEGNTIYF
TRBJ2-1,TRBV6-4,CASSESANNEQFF
TRBJ2-3,TRBV6-1,CASSEGQGRSPGTDTQYF
TRBJ2-7,TRBV2,CASRPGRVVGEQYF
TRBJ2-2,TRBV5-1,CASSSGQTHTGELFF
TRBJ1-1,TRBV15,CATRRIGGMNTEAFF
TRBJ2-4,TRBV19,CASSPQSLEGNIQYF
TRBJ1-2,TRBV7-9,CASSYQGGQVGYTF
TRBJ1-2,TRBV4-2,CASSQGTGTGLGYTF
TRBJ2-4,TRBV5-4,CASSQSPGQGENIQYF
TRBJ2-1,TRBV7-3,CASSFTGGVDNEQFF
TRBJ2-7,TRBV27,CASSLAGGLGFYEQYF